This T cell receptor (beta chain) was obtained from a study of beta chain features in type 1 diabetes. On the study more broadly: The study found patients and healthy donors alike in age, gender and cell yields.

CD4+ naive, central memory, regulatory and stem cell-like memory cells were sorted via CD45RO/CCR7/CD25/CD127/CD95/CD27. Since all of the isolated RNA was reverse transcribed, expressed TCRB transcripts were what got sequenced. Method: immunoSEQ multiplex PCR; TCRdb's copy keeps in-frame clones and lacks some. The sample has about 360,000 clones, 10% to 15% seen once. Trimming removed 6 bases at V and 4 bases at J, with 15 bases between. CDR1 is MDHEN and CDR2 is SYDVKM in the germline V gene. The CDR3 is made up of 14 amino acids. This rearrangement joins TRBV28 to TRBJ1-2; the D is unclear. This sequence was found in a man younger than 30 in good health. The sequencing input was naive CD4+ T cells from blood. CDR3 bases: TGTGCCAGCAGGACCCCCCGAGAGGGCTATGGCTACACCTTC. It codes for CASRTPREGYGYTF.